These 3 T cell receptor beta chains came from one sample sequenced in a study of blood T cell repertoires in COVID-19. Measured with immunoSEQ multiplex PCR; TCRdb has only the in-frame clones, and not every one. The sample lists over 150,000 clones; 75% to 90% were seen once. Sequencing used PBMCs or T cells enriched from blood (not recorded which). Receptors were obtained from a man aged 40-49 years who had recovered from COVID-19.

V usage is TRBV18 and J usage is TRBJ2-2; possibly TRBD1 for D (6 bases). Germline lookup yields CDR1 KGHSH and CDR2 LQKENI. CDR3 length: 14 amino acids. The V end was cut by 6 bases, the J end by 1 base, with 9 bases between. CDR3 DNA: TGTGCCAGCTCCTTACAGGGGAACACCGGGGAGCTGTTTTTT. Protein sequence: CASSLQGNTGELFF. Filled out from reference TRBV18 and TRBJ2-2, the complete variable domain reads NAGVMQNPRHLVRRRGQEARLRCSPMKGHSHVYWYRQLPEEGLKFMVYLQKENIIDESGMPKERFSAEFPKEGPSILRIQQVVRGDSAAYFCASSLQGNTGELFFGEGSRLTVL.

The chain combines TRBV9 with TRBJ2-2; a weak D match, TRBD2 (6 bases). Germline lookup yields CDR1 SGDLS and CDR2 YYNGEE. The V end was cut by 4 bases, the J end by 5 bases, with 15 bases between. The CDR3 is 15 amino acids. CDR3 region: CASSTRPRGTGELFF. CDR3 in DNA: TGTGCCAGCAGCACCCGGCCTCGGGGGACCGGGGAGCTGTTTTTT.

This clone was seen once. The chain recombines TRBV5-1 with TRBJ1-5; D remains unclear. Germline V lookup: CDR1 SGHRS, CDR2 YFSETQ. V gave up 4 bases and J gave up 7 bases, with 15 bases separating them. The CDR3 has 14 amino acids. The CDR3 DNA reads TGCGCCAGCAGCCCGGACCGGGGAAACCAGCCCCAGCATTTT. Translation: CASSPDRGNQPQHF.